This is a list of T cell receptor beta chains from one sample in a study of blood T cell repertoires in COVID-19. Using immunoSEQ multiplex PCR, the repertoire was profiled, and TCRdb retains in-frame clones only, with some absent. The table includes over 300,000 clones, approximately 82% detected once. Sequencing was done on a sample of peripheral blood. All receptors come from a woman between 45 and 65 years old with acute or convalescent COVID-19. Both conserved end residues are part of each CDR3. D genes are given only for firm matches. The size of a clone is reported for some rows only, either as once, few or many, or as a class for expanded clones.

TRBJ1-6,NA,TRBV5-1,once,CASSPPASGSPLHF
TRBJ2-5,NA,TRBV19,NA,CASSWGMEETQYF
TRBJ2-1,TRBD2,TRBV7-9,NA,CASSLVRGGYNEQFF
TRBJ1-2,TRBD1,TRBV3-1/TRBV3-2,once,CASSPSWTGTTSGYTF
TRBJ1-4,TRBD1,TRBV4-2,NA,CASSRTGQTNEKLFF
TRBJ1-4,NA,TRBV5-4,NA,CASSLKGDREKLFF
TRBJ2-6,TRBD1,TRBV18,NA,CASSKQGARSGANVLTF
TRBJ2-7,NA,TRBV15,NA,CATSRDTAFYEQYF
TRBJ2-7,TRBD2,TRBV7-2,NA,CASSSGTSVYEQYF
TRBJ2-2,NA,TRBV5-8,few,CASRGVVGPTGELFF
TRBJ2-6,NA,TRBV11-1,NA,CASSLIVTSGANVLTF
TRBJ1-1,NA,TRBV5-1,NA,CASSLNRPGLTEAFF
TRBJ1-2,TRBD1,TRBV5-4,NA,CASSSQTTGNYGYTF
TRBJ2-1,NA,TRBV7-6,NA,CASSLRGEQFF
TRBJ1-4,TRBD1,TRBV5-1,NA,CASSLAGTGNEKLFF
TRBJ2-7,NA,TRBV7-9,NA,CASKKGNEQYF
TRBJ2-2,TRBD2,TRBV3-1/TRBV3-2,NA,CASSQPRLAGVNTGELFF
TRBJ1-4,NA,TRBV3-1/TRBV3-2,NA,CASRGPNEKLFF
TRBJ2-1,NA,TRBV11-2,NA,CASSLVLAYNEQFF
TRBJ2-2,NA,TRBV7-9,NA,CASRFEAGSNTGELFF
TRBJ2-3,NA,TRBV5-1,NA,CASSLVWPGTLRADTQYF
TRBJ2-1,NA,TRBV30,NA,CAWKFASGDPRSYNEQFF
TRBJ2-1,TRBD1,TRBV10-3,few,CAATQGPRIGEQFF
TRBJ1-4,TRBD1,TRBV10-3,NA,CAISEGDRASEKLFF
TRBJ1-5,NA,TRBV29-1,NA,CSVRSSGNQPQHF
TRBJ1-2,NA,TRBV29-1,NA,CSVEDRGAGGGYTF
TRBJ2-1,TRBD2,TRBV30,NA,CAWVRLREGEQFF
TRBJ2-3,TRBD2,TRBV5-1,once,CASKGRTSGTTDTQYF
TRBJ1-2,NA,TRBV4-1,NA,CASSSGTPLRYGYTF
TRBJ1-3,NA,TRBV10-3,NA,CAISDTYSGNTIYF
TRBJ1-2,NA,TRBV4-2,NA,CASSQDRTVDYGYTF
TRBJ1-2,TRBD1,TRBV25-1,NA,CASSNYPTGEYGYTF
TRBJ1-4,NA,TRBV7-2,NA,CASSAQTPEKLFF
TRBJ1-2,NA,TRBV4-1,NA,CASSPPGGGAEGYTF
TRBJ2-5,NA,TRBV6-6,NA,CASSYSGAGETQYF
TRBJ1-3,NA,TRBV29-1,NA,CSVRVSDIRNTIYF
TRBJ1-1,TRBD1,TRBV5-1,NA,CASSLRQGVYTEAFF
TRBJ1-1,NA,TRBV5-1,NA,CASSLASGENTEAFF
TRBJ1-4,TRBD1,TRBV15,NA,CATSRTQGEDEKLFF
TRBJ2-3,NA,TRBV19,NA,CASSLPLQGWNSDTQYF
TRBJ1-5,NA,TRBV24-1,once,CAIPPFARAYQPQHF
TRBJ2-1,NA,TRBV3-1/TRBV3-2,NA,CASSPQYNEQFF
TRBJ1-6,TRBD1,TRBV27,NA,CASSLDRGASPLHF
TRBJ2-2,NA,TRBV7-6,NA,CASSFDRLNTGELFF
TRBJ2-5,NA,TRBV24-1,NA,CATSDFFSLTQYF
TRBJ1-4,NA,TRBV5-5,NA,CASSFTSEGEKLFF
TRBJ1-4,NA,TRBV6-5,NA,CASIQGAAYNEKLFF
TRBJ2-1,NA,TRBV20-1,NA,CSASWNVAGDEQFF
TRBJ2-5,TRBD1,TRBV5-4,few,CASSFGTGDPQETQYF
TRBJ1-5,TRBD1,TRBV7-2,NA,CASSSLGTGSGQPQHF
TRBJ2-7,TRBD1,TRBV4-1,NA,CASSLRQGSYYEQYF